The present T cell receptor (beta chain) was sequenced within a study of T cell responses to AZD1222 COVID-19 vaccine (dated by TCRdb to the early 2020s). Study-level background: A total of 233 trial participants underwent TCR sequencing, of whom about 210 had received two doses of AZD1222 and around 25 had received two doses of the MenACWY control vaccine. Enrollment into the trials was organized by age into subgroups of 18-55, 56-69 and 70-plus years, and those subgroups contained roughly 140, 27 and 60 TCR-sequenced participants, respectively.

The CDR3 regions of human TCRbeta chains were subjected to immunosequencing. For the original study's pipeline: TCRs in the repertoires were compared against a reference library of SARS-CoV-2-specific TCRs that had been generated with the MIRA antigen-specificity platform. Breadth was defined as the fraction of unique TCRs that were SARS-CoV-2-associated, and depth was defined as the fraction of total T cells that were SARS-CoV-2-associated. Each spike-specific TCR was assigned to its reactive spike region and to a CD4 or CD8 class using the MIRA data. Log10-transformed breadth and depth values were compared by one-way ANOVA with Sidak's multiple comparisons tests. This immuneACCESS table, as held by TCRdb, lists in-frame sequences with V and J called but not all clones. Of the missing ones, under half trace to an unresolved V gene in checked studies; the others have no known cause. The V and J calls and clone size are taken from that table; D and trimming were inferred from the DNA. The sample records about 81,000 clones, about 86% of which are singletons. Of the sample, 5.6% falls within the top ten clones.

The meaning of the sample's time point label: about 28 days (+/-7) after the second vaccine dose. AZD1222 recipients with second doses at about 4 weeks or about 12 weeks were pooled, because spike-specific TCR depth and breadth did not differ between schedules. Vaccinee samples came from UK trials COV001 and COV002, including a single-blind randomized controlled phase 2/3 trial of AZD1222 (ChAdOx1 nCoV-19) in healthy adults. For TCRbeta chain sequencing, PBMC samples from trial participants were taken at day 0 and at day 28 after the second dose. The study at large found these results: Spike-specific TCR breadth and depth rose significantly after two AZD1222 doses compared with day 0 and with MenACWY recipients. Reportedly, almost half of the unique spike-specific TCRs recognized epitopes lying outside the regions that are mutated in the B.1.351 and B.1.1.7 variants. Conclusions about previously exposed vaccinees are limited because only 5 or 6 AZD1222 recipients were SARS-CoV-2 seropositive at baseline. Because no day 14 peak-response samples were available, repertoires were characterized only after the peak T cell response. The 56-69-year group was small, and its depth increase did not reach significance, likely because of low power. Participants were mostly white British and included more females than males, and it was suggested by the authors that clonal diversity may have been underestimated. Vaccine-associated CD4 TCRs spanned the whole spike protein, with dominant responses in regions 160-218 and 743-854.

The CDR3, from cysteine to phenylalanine, totals 13 residues. Kept here is only the CDR3 DNA, which spans 39 bases and is read in frame from base 1. As encoded in the germline V gene (reference sequence), CDR1 is MNHNY while CDR2 is SVGAGI. Trimmed from V: 5 bases; trimmed from J: 7 bases; junction bases lacking a gene match: 2. Comment on this clone: There is no known antigen for this receptor. No much larger clone is present one base from it, and per-base qualities are unavailable.

The rearranged chain carries TRBV6-6 and TRBJ1-6, with 7 central nucleotides matching TRBD1. Sequenced here: peripheral blood, sampled 28 days after the second AZD1222 dose. This TCR came from an adult who received the AZD1222 COVID-19 vaccine. The CDR3 protein is CASSDRVNSPLHF. The DNA sequence is TGTGCCAGCAGTGACAGGGTAAATTCACCCCTCCACTTT.